What follows describes a single T cell receptor (beta chain). Its antigen is as yet unknown. This sample was taken from a study of early T cells in non-severe SARS-CoV-2 infection. Study overall: Chains stayed unpaired after sequencing of bulk RNA from unsorted whole blood. Study conclusions and caveats: There was a bias toward anti-spike CD8 responses in VDJdb matching, which missed private and CD4 specificities.

CDR1 and CDR2 from the germline V gene are SNHLY and FYNNEI. The CDR3 contains 12 residues. Trimming cost V 6 bases and J 4 bases, with 10 bases left between them. The TCR library protocol was used to attach unique molecular identifiers. These identifiers were attached to individual cDNA molecules. MiXCR, run by TCRdb on the 5' RACE reads, gives a single entry per CDR3 protein. The sample holds over 95,000 distinct CDR3 sequences, approximately 15% seen once. The sequencing sample was made of whole blood. The rearrangement joins TRBV2 to TRBJ2-7, with D unresolved. This sequence was found in an adult who was a healthcare worker with PCR-confirmed SARS-CoV-2 infection or an uninfected control (not recorded which). CDR3 nucleotides: TGTGCCAGCAGCCTTGAGATGTACGAGCAGTACTTC. Protein product: CASSLEMYEQYF.